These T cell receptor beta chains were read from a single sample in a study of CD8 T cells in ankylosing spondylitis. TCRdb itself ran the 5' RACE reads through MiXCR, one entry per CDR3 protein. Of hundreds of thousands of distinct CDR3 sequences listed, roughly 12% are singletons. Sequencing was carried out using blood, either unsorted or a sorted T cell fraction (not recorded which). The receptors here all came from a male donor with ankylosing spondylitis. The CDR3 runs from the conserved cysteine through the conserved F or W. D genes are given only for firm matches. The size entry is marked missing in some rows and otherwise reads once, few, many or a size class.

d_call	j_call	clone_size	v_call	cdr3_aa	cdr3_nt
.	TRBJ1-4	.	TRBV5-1	CASSLASDLNEKLFF	TGCGCCAGCAGCTTGGCGTCAGACTTAAATGAAAAACTGTTTTTT
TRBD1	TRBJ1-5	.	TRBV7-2	CASSYRDVTGSNQPQHF	TGTGCCAGCAGCTACCGTGATGTGACAGGGAGCAATCAGCCCCAGCATTTT
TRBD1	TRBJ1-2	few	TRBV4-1	CASSRTGQRDYGYTF	TGCGCCAGCAGCCGGACGGGACAGAGGGACTATGGCTACACCTTC
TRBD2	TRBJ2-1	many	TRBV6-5	CASSYSGGTYNEQFF	TGTGCCAGCAGTTACTCGGGGGGGACCTACAATGAGCAGTTCTTC
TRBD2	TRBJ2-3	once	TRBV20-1	CSARISGGAVEDTQYF	TGCAGTGCTCGAATCAGCGGGGGGGCCGTGGAAGATACGCAGTATTTT
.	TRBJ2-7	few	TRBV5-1	CASSLASALDEQYF	TGCGCCAGCAGCTTGGCTAGCGCCTTAGACGAGCAGTACTTC
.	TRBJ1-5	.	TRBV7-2	CASSPGSGGPLSPQHF	TGTGCCAGCAGCCCCGGTTCGGGGGGTCCCCTTTCGCCCCAGCATTTT
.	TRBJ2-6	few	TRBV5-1	CASSLRPLGDGANVLTF	TGCGCCAGCAGCTTGCGGCCGCTTGGAGATGGGGCCAACGTCCTGACTTTC
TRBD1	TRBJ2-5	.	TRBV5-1	CASSLAGQGAETQYF	TGCGCCAGCAGCTTGGCAGGACAGGGGGCTGAGACCCAGTACTTC
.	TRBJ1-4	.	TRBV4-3	CASSQVVEDEKLFF	TGCGCCAGCAGCCAAGTCGTGGAGGATGAAAAACTGTTTTTT
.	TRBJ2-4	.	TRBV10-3	CAISESRGRVSKNIQYF	TGTGCCATCAGTGAGTCGCGGGGTAGGGTGTCCAAAAACATTCAGTACTTC
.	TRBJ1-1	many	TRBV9	CASSVRPGNTEAFF	TGTGCCAGCAGCGTGAGGCCCGGGAACACTGAAGCTTTCTTT
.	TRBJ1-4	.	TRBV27	CASSPSGQGSEKLFF	TGTGCCAGCAGTCCTTCGGGGCAGGGAAGTGAAAAACTGTTTTTT
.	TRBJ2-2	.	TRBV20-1	CSAGPQGSAGAGELFF	TGCAGTGCTGGACCTCAGGGGAGCGCAGGGGCCGGGGAGCTGTTTTTT
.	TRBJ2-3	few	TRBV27	CASSLWQGRVGAQYF	TGTGCCAGCAGTTTATGGCAGGGAAGGGTTGGGGCGCAGTATTTT
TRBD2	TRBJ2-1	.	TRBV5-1	CASSLALLAGGNEQFF	TGCGCCAGTAGCTTGGCCCTCCTCGCGGGGGGCAATGAGCAGTTCTTC
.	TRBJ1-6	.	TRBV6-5	CASSYRGPYNSPLHF	TGTGCCAGCAGTTACAGGGGCCCCTATAATTCACCCCTCCACTTT
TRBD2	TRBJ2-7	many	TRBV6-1	CASSRGLAGPGTVYEQYF	TGTGCCAGCAGCCGAGGACTAGCGGGACCGGGGACAGTTTACGAGCAGTACTTC
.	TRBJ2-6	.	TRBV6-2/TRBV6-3	CASGRDGFSGANVLTF	TGTGCCAGCGGCCGGGACGGATTCTCTGGGGCCAACGTCCTGACTTTC
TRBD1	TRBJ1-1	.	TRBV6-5	CASSYQGQGVKMNTEAFF	TGTGCCAGCAGTTACCAGGGACAGGGTGTGAAAATGAACACTGAAGCTTTCTTT
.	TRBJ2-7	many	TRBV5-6	CASSSGRQVQYF	TGTGCCAGCAGCTCCGGCCGTCAAGTGCAGTACTTC
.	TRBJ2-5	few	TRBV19	CASSMVQGIQETQYF	TGTGCCAGTAGTATGGTACAGGGCATCCAAGAGACCCAGTACTTC
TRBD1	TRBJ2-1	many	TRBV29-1	CSVDTGQYNEQFF	TGCAGCGTTGATACGGGACAGTACAATGAGCAGTTCTTC
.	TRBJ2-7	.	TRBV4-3	CASSQDYSSYEQYF	TGCGCCAGCAGCCAAGATTACAGCTCCTACGAGCAGTACTTC
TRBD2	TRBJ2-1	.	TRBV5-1	CASSGGLAGDVEFF	TGCGCCAGCAGCGGTGGACTAGCGGGAGACGTGGAGTTCTTC
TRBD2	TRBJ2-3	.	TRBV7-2	CASSRGPGRASTDTQYF	TGTGCCAGCAGCAGAGGACCCGGGAGGGCTAGCACAGATACGCAGTATTTT
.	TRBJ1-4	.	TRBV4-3	CASSRTGTPNEKLFF	TGCGCCAGCAGCCGCACCGGGACACCGAATGAAAAACTGTTTTTT
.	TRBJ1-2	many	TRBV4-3	CASSQDQGRVGYTF	TGCGCCAGCAGCCAAGATCAGGGCAGGGTCGGCTACACCTTC
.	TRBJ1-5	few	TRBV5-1	CASSLIPGDQPQHF	TGCGCCAGCAGCTTGATTCCGGGGGATCAGCCCCAGCATTTT
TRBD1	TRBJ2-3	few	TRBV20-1	CSARDGGTGASTDTQYF	TGCAGTGCTAGAGATGGGGGGACAGGGGCTAGCACAGATACGCAGTATTTT
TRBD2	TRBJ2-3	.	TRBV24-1	CATSDATSGRDTQYF	TGTGCCACCAGTGATGCGACTAGCGGGAGGGATACGCAGTATTTT
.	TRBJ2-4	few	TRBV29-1	CSVESQAKNIQYF	TGCAGCGTTGAGTCCCAGGCCAAAAACATTCAGTACTTC
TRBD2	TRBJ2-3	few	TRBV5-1	CASSYGTSGSGRTDTQYF	TGCGCCAGCAGCTATGGGACTAGCGGGAGTGGTCGGACAGATACGCAGTATTTT
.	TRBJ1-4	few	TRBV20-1	CSARRREGLEKLFF	TGCAGTGCTAGACGCCGGGAGGGTCTCGAAAAACTGTTTTTT
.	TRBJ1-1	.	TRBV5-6	CASSLGSGRTEAFF	TGTGCCAGCAGCTTGGGCTCAGGGCGCACTGAAGCTTTCTTT
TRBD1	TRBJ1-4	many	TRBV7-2	CASSVTGVKLFF	TGTGCCAGCAGCGTAACAGGGGTAAAACTGTTTTTT
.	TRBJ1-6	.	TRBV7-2	CASSLILSRVHSPLHF	TGTGCCAGCAGCCTTATATTAAGCAGGGTACATTCACCCCTCCACTTT
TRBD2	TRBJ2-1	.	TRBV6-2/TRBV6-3	CASSTVVAGVGPNEQFF	TGTGCCAGCAGTACTGTGGTAGCGGGGGTTGGGCCCAATGAGCAGTTCTTC
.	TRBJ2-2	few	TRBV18	CASSPPSRVLFF	TGTGCCAGCTCACCACCAAGTCGGGTGCTGTTTTTT
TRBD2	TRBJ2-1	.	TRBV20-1	CSARRTSGSSYNEQFF	TGCAGTGCTAGGCGGACTAGCGGGAGCTCCTACAATGAGCAGTTCTTC
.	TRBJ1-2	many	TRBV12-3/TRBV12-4	CASSSQGYGYGYTF	TGTGCCAGCAGTTCTCAGGGATACGGCTATGGCTACACCTTC
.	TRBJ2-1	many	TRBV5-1	CASSSPAGGYEQFF	TGCGCCAGCAGCTCCCCCGCGGGTGGCTATGAGCAGTTCTTC
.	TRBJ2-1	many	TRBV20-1	CSASRADEQFF	TGCAGTGCTAGCCGGGCGGATGAGCAGTTCTTC
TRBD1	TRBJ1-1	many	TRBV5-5	CASTHLMQGAGTEAFF	TGTGCCAGCACCCACCTAATGCAGGGGGCCGGCACTGAAGCTTTCTTT
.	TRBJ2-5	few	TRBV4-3	CASSQETPGGQETQYF	TGCGCCAGCAGCCAAGAAACTCCCGGGGGACAAGAGACCCAGTACTTC
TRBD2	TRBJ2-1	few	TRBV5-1	CASSLTGTRYNEQFF	TGCGCCAGCAGCTTAACCGGGACTAGATACAATGAGCAGTTCTTC
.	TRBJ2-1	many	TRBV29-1	CSVQPRDNEQFF	TGCAGCGTTCAACCCCGGGACAATGAGCAGTTCTTC
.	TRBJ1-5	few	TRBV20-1	CSARAGTPDQPQHF	TGCAGTGCTAGGGCGGGGACACCGGATCAGCCCCAGCATTTT
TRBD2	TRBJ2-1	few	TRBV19	CASRAQLWEGIDEQFF	TGTGCCAGCCGAGCCCAGCTGTGGGAGGGGATCGATGAGCAGTTCTTC